This TCR beta chain was identified during a study of technical replicates of blood from several donors. Profiled with immunoSEQ multiplex PCR; TCRdb holds only in-frame clones, not every one. The sample shows approximately 92,000 clones, approximately 95% of them seen only once. This CDR3 is 12 amino acids long. V shed 3 bases and J 6 bases; nucleotides not matched to a gene: 3. From germline, CDR1 is SGHNT and CDR2 YYREEE (reference sequence). The chain couples TRBV5-4 to TRBJ2-7, with 7 bases aligning to TRBD1. This receptor was identified in a human donor in good health. The sample was T cells isolated from PBMCs. Here the CDR3 reads CASSSSGGEQYF. The CDR3 DNA is TGTGCCAGCAGCTCCTCAGGGGGCGAGCAGTACTTC.